The 19 T cell receptor beta chains reported below all come from one sample, sequenced in a study of T cells in narcolepsy. The table came from immunoSEQ multiplex PCR; TCRdb's copy has only in-frame clones and leaves some out. Of 25,000 to 35,000 clones listed, around 80% are singletons. The specimen sequenced was CD45RA- memory CD4+ T cells from PBMCs. The receptors come from a human donor with narcolepsy.

This chain links TRBV27 with TRBJ1-5, with 7 bases lining up with TRBD1. The ends lost 4 bases at V and 1 base at J; junction bases unmatched: 10. The CDR3 has 17 amino acids. Germline assignment: CDR1 MNHEY and CDR2 SMNVEV (reference sequence). The CDR3 region is CASSSTQGTVSNQPQHF. The CDR3 DNA is TGTGCCAGCAGTTCGACACAGGGGACGGTGAGCAATCAGCCCCAGCATTTT.

This clone has a handful of counts. The V gene is TRBV5-6, the J gene TRBJ1-2; no firm D call. The V end was cut by 4 bases, the J end by 3 bases, with 7 bases between. Germline loops: CDR1 SGHDT, CDR2 YYEEEE. This CDR3 is 12 amino acids long. DNA of the CDR3: TGTGCCAGCAGCGGCAAGGACTATGGCTACACCTTC. Its protein is CASSGKDYGYTF.

This chain uses TRBV21-1 with TRBJ2-5; TRBD2, the D gene given by the table, was not confirmed from the DNA. The end of the DNA fits TRBJ2-7 better, so the J call may be wrong. TRBV21-1 is tagged as a pseudogene. The CDR3 spans 13 residues. DNA of the CDR3: TGTGCCAGCGCCTCCCGGAGGACCTACGAGCAGTACTTC. It codes for CASASRRTYEQYF.

The rearrangement links TRBV6-6 to TRBJ1-2, with D hard to call. Trimming took off 2 bases at V and 4 bases at J, with 11 bases between the two ends. Germline V gives CDR1 MNHNY, CDR2 SVGAGI (reference sequence). The CDR3 runs to 14 residues. CDR3 DNA: TGTGCCAGCAGTTACGAGTCAGGTACCTATGGCTACACCTTC. This encodes CASSYESGTYGYTF.

This sequence joins TRBV28 and TRBJ1-6; 8 bases fit TRBD1. There are 15 residues in the CDR3. The V and J ends lost 2 bases and 9 bases, in that order; junction bases with no gene match: 6. Germline V gene lookup returns CDR1 MDHEN and CDR2 SYDVKM. The CDR3 DNA reads TGTGCCAGCAGTTTAGCAGGGGGCGCAGGTTCACCCCTCCACTTT. Translated: CASSLAGGAGSPLHF.

The table lists this clone with a few counts. This chain uses TRBV10-1 with TRBJ1-1; a weak D match, TRBD1 (6 bases). This CDR3 comprises 13 residues. Trimming took off 2 bases at V and 10 bases at J, with 14 bases between the two ends. Per the germline V gene, CDR1 is WNHNN and CDR2 is SYGVQD (reference sequence). The CDR3 nucleotides are TGCGCCAGCAGTGAGCAGGGGCCTGGTGGAGCTTTCTTT. Its protein is CASSEQGPGGAFF.

This clone was detected only once. V and J are TRBV27 and TRBJ1-2; D ambiguous. CDR1 MNHEY and CDR2 SMNVEV come from the germline V gene (reference sequence). The ends were cut back, 0 bases at V and 1 base at J, with 6 bases in the middle. This CDR3 comprises 14 residues. The CDR3 DNA is TGTGCCAGCAGTTTATCCTACGTTAACTATGGCTACACCTTC. Residues: CASSLSYVNYGYTF.

The V call is TRBV29-1, the J call TRBJ2-1; D tentatively fits TRBD1 or TRBD2 (5 bases each). V was cut by 3 bases and J by 4 bases, with 10 bases left in between. Germline V gene sequence: CDR1 SQVTM, CDR2 ANQGSEA. The CDR3 has 13 amino acids. The CDR3 spells CSVEGTLYNEQFF. CDR3 nucleotides: TGCAGCGTTGAGGGGACCTTGTACAATGAGCAGTTCTTC.

The rearrangement joins TRBV5-1 to TRBJ1-4; 7 positions match TRBD1. Losses at the gene ends were 0 bases for V and 10 bases for J; bases not matched to a gene: 6. CDR1 is SGHRS, CDR2 YFSETQ, per germline. The CDR3 runs to 14 residues. DNA for the CDR3: TGCGCCAGCAGCTTGGATCGGCAGGGGGGAAAACTGTTTTTT. Translation gives CASSLDRQGGKLFF. Full variable domain (missing parts from reference TRBV5-1 and TRBJ1-4): KAGVTQTPRYLIKTRGQQVTLSCSPISGHRSVSWYQQTPGQGLQFLFEYFSETQRNKGNFPGRFSGRQFSNSRSEMNVSTLELGDSALYLCASSLDRQGGKLFFGSGTQLSVL.

V gene TRBV10-3 combines with J gene TRBJ1-4, with 7 bases aligning to TRBD1. The V gene end was trimmed by 6 bases and the J gene end by 8 bases; junction bases not matched to a gene: 12. The CDR3 covers 15 residues. Germline V CDR1 and CDR2: ENHRY, SYGVKD. CDR3 DNA sequence: TGTGCCATCAGGGCCGGGACCCAGGGGGGGGAAAAACTGTTTTTT. Translating gives CAIRAGTQGGEKLFF.

The chain has TRBV4-1 and TRBJ2-2; tentative D call: TRBD1 (6 bases). The V gene lost 6 bases and the J gene lost 2 bases, with 16 bases spanning the gap. Germline V CDR1 and CDR2: MGHRA, YSYEKL. The CDR3 loop spans 16 amino acids. CDR3 coding DNA: TGCGCCAGCAGTCAGAAAACAGGGATCAACACCGGGGAGCTGTTTTTT. Protein product: CASSQKTGINTGELFF.

The chain carries TRBV30 and TRBJ2-7, with 13 bases fitting TRBD2. Germline loops: CDR1 GTSNPN, CDR2 SVGIG (reference sequence). The CDR3 is 15 amino acids. The V gene end was trimmed by 7 bases and the J gene end by 7 bases; junction bases not matched to a gene: 13. CDR3 bases: TGTGCCTCACTCCCCGGGACTAGCGGGATAGGGGAGCAGTACTTC. It is translated as CASLPGTSGIGEQYF.

The gene calls are TRBV29-1 and TRBJ2-1, with D possibly matching TRBD1 (7 bases). The V gene lost 3 bases and the J gene lost 6 bases, with 15 bases spanning the gap. The CDR3 has 14 residues. Per germline, CDR1 SQVTM and CDR2 ANQGSEA. CDR3 amino acids: CSVDAGQLSNEQFF. In DNA, the CDR3 is TGCAGCGTTGATGCGGGACAGCTGTCCAATGAGCAGTTCTTC.

This clone was observed a single time. Here the CDR3 DNA reads TGTGCCAGCAGCATAGTAGCGGGAGGGCGGGAGACCCAGTACTTC. Translated, it gives CASSIVAGGRETQYF. This chain joins TRBV5-4 and TRBJ2-5, with 11 bases lining up with TRBD2. V lost 4 bases to trimming and J lost 5 bases; unmatched junction nucleotides: 7. Germline lookup yields CDR1 SGHNT and CDR2 YYREEE (reference sequence). There are 15 residues in the CDR3.

The rearrangement uses TRBV7-6 and TRBJ2-6; D not certain. The CDR3 has 16 residues. Germline loops: CDR1 SGHVS, CDR2 FNYEAQ. The V end lost 3 bases, the J end lost 0 bases, and 9 bases lay between the germline ends. CDR3 coding DNA: TGTGCCAGCAGCTTGCTCTCGTTCTCTGGGGCCAACGTCCTGACTTTC. Amino acids: CASSLLSFSGANVLTF.

The chain employs TRBV5-4 and TRBJ1-1; 8 positions agree with TRBD1. The CDR3 extends over 14 amino acids. Germline assignment: CDR1 SGHNT and CDR2 YYREEE (reference sequence). The junction had 13 bases not matched to a gene; V was cut back by 4 bases and J by 11 bases. The CDR3 DNA is TGTGCCAGCAGCGTGGACAGGGAAAAAGGGAAGGCTTTCTTT. This sequence encodes CASSVDREKGKAFF.

In its sample, this clone was seen a few times. The V gene is TRBV6-5, the J gene TRBJ1-2; the match to TRBD1 covers 7 bases. Unmatched junction bases numbered 7, after V lost 5 bases and J lost 4 bases. Germline CDR1 and CDR2: MNHEY and SVGAGI. The CDR3 runs to 14 residues. The CDR3 sequence: CASSEDRAGYGYTF. For the CDR3, the DNA is TGTGCCAGCAGTGAAGACAGGGCGGGCTATGGCTACACCTTC.

The genes are TRBV5-1 and TRBJ2-1; D gene unclear. Germline CDR1 SGHRS, CDR2 YFSETQ. V lost 4 bases and J lost 7, with 12 bases in between. This CDR3 is 13 amino acids long. This CDR3 reads CASSPSAENEQFF. The CDR3 DNA follows: TGCGCCAGCAGCCCTTCCGCGGAAAATGAGCAGTTCTTC.

The chain has TRBV11-2 and TRBJ1-4; D perhaps matches TRBD1 (5 bases). Germline V CDR1 and CDR2: SGHAT, FQNNGV. There are 14 residues in the CDR3. Trimming took off 1 base at V and 5 bases at J, with 8 bases between the two ends. Here the CDR3 DNA reads TGTGCCAGCAGCTTAGGTCCAGGGAATGAAAAACTGTTTTTT. This codes for CASSLGPGNEKLFF. The entire variable domain, with the rest obtained from reference TRBV11-2 and TRBJ1-4, is as follows: EAGVAQSPRYKIIEKRQSVAFWCNPISGHATLYWYQQILGQGPKLLIQFQNNGVVDDSQLPKDRFSAERLKGVDSTLKIQPAKLEDSAVYLCASSLGPGNEKLFFGSGTQLSVL.